This T cell receptor (beta chain) was documented in a study of cytomegalovirus exposure and HLA in healthy donors. Only in-frame clones appear in the TCRdb table, and some are missing; sequencing was by immunoSEQ multiplex PCR. The sample records around 160,000 clones, more than 70% being singletons. The CDR3 is 14 amino acids. V was cut by 0 bases and J by 7 bases, with 8 bases left in between. Germline V lookup: CDR1 SGHRS, CDR2 YFSETQ. Specimen: PBMCs. The clonotype originates from a young man in good health and CMV-seronegative. J is TRBJ1-6 and V is TRBV5-1, with D possibly TRBD1 on 5 matching bases. The CDR3 DNA is TGCGCCAGCAGCTTGGGTGACAGCAATTCACCCCTCCACTTT. This encodes CASSLGDSNSPLHF.